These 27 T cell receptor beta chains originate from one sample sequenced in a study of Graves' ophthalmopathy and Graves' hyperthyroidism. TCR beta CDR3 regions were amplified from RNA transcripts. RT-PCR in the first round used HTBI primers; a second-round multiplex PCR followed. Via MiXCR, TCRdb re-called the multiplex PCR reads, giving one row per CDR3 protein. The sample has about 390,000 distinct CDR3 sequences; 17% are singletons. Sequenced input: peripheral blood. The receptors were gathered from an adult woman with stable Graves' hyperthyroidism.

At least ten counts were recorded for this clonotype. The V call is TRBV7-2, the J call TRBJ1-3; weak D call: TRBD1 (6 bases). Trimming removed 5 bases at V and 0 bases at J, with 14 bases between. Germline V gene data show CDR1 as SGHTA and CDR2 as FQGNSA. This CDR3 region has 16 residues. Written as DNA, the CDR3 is TGTGCCAGCAGCCGCGGGGGCTTTCACTCTGGAAACACCATATATTTT. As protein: CASSRGGFHSGNTIYF.

CDR3: CASSSYRGGDQETQYF. The CDR3 DNA reads TGTGCCAGCAGCTCATACAGGGGAGGCGACCAAGAGACCCAGTACTTC. The chain joins TRBV9 to TRBJ2-5, with D possibly TRBD1 on 7 matching bases. V was pared by 4 bases and J by 0 bases, with 16 bases between. Per germline, CDR1 SGDLS and CDR2 YYNGEE. The CDR3 has 16 amino acids.

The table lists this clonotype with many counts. The DNA of the CDR3 is TGTGCCAGCAGTCCCCCACAGGGGACCCAGCATTTT. Amino acids: CASSPPQGTQHF. The rearrangement links TRBV12-3 or TRBV12-4 to TRBJ1-5, with TRBD1 identical over 7 bases. The CDR3 runs 12 residues. V was pared by 5 bases and J by 11 bases, with 6 bases of the junction left unmatched.

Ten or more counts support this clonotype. CDR3 sequence reads: CASSLTDRGYEQYF. CDR3 DNA: TGTGCCAGCAGCCTTACGGACAGGGGATACGAGCAGTACTTC. The J gene is TRBJ2-7, the V gene TRBV14; 9 bases map to TRBD1. The ends lost 4 bases at V and 4 bases at J; junction bases unmatched: 5. Germline CDR1 is SGHDN and CDR2 is FVKESK. The CDR3 covers 14 residues.

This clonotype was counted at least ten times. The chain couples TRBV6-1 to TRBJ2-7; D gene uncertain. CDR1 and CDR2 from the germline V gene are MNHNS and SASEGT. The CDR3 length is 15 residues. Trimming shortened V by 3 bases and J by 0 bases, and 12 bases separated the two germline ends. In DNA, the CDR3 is TGTGCCAGCAGTGAGGAAAACACCGGCTCCTACGAGCAGTACTTC. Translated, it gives CASSEENTGSYEQYF.

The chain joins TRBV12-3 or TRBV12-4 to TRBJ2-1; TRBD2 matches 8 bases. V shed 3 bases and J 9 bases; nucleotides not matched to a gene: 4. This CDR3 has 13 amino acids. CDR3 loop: CASSFSGSSEQFF. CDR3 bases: TGTGCCAGCAGTTTCAGCGGGAGTTCTGAGCAGTTCTTC.

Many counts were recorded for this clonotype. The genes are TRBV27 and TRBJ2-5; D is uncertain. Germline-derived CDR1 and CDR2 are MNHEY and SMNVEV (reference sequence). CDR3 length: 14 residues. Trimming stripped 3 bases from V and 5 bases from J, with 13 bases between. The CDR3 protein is CASSFSRSQETQYF. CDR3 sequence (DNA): TGTGCCAGCAGTTTTTCCCGCTCTCAGGAGACCCAGTACTTC.

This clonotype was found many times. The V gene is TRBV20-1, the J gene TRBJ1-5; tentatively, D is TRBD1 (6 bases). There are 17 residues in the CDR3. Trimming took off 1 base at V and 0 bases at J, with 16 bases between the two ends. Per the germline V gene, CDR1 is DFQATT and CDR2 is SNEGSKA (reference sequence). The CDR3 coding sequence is TGCAGTGCTAGAGTGGCAGGGGAGGGGTATAGCAATCAGCCCCAGCATTTT. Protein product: CSARVAGEGYSNQPQHF.

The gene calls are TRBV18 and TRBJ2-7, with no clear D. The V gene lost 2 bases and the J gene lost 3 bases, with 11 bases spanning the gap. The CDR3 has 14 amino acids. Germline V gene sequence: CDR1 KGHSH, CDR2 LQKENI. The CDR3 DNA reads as TGTGCCAGCTCACCAGGCCCCTCTGACTACGAGCAGTACTTC. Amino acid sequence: CASSPGPSDYEQYF. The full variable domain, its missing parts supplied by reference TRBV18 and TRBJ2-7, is NAGVMQNPRHLVRRRGQEARLRCSPMKGHSHVYWYRQLPEEGLKFMVYLQKENIIDESGMPKERFSAEFPKEGPSILRIQQVVRGDSAAYFCASSPGPSDYEQYFGPGTRLTVT.

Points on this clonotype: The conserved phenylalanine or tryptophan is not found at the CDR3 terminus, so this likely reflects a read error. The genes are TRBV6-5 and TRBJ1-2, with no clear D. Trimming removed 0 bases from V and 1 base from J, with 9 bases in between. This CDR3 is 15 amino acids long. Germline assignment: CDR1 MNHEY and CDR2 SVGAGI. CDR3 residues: CASSYSSTINYGYTY. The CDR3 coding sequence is TGTGCCAGCAGTTACTCGTCAACAATTAACTATGGCTACACCTAC.

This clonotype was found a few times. The CDR3 region has the DNA TGTGCCAGTAGTCACCGGACTAGCGGGAGGGCCGGATTATATGGAGAGACCCAGTACTTC. This encodes CASSHRTSGRAGLYGETQYF. This chain joins TRBV19 and TRBJ2-5; 15 positions agree with TRBD2. The V segment lost 5 bases and the J segment 4 bases; nucleotides outside the gene matches: 17. Germline V gives CDR1 LNHDA, CDR2 SQIVND (reference sequence). The CDR3 has 20 residues.

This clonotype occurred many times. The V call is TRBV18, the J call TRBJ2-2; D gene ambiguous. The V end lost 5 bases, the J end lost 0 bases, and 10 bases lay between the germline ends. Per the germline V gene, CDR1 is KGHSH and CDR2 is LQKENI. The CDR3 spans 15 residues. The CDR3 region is CASSSQLTNTGELFF. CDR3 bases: TGTGCCAGCTCATCTCAATTAACGAACACCGGGGAGCTGTTTTTT.

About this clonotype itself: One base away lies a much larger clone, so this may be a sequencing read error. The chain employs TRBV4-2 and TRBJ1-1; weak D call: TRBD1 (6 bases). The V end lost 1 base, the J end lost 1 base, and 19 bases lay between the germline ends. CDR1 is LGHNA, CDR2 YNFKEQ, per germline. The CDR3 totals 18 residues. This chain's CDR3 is CASSQGIGSRGGNTEAFF. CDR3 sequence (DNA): TGTGCCAGCAGCCAAGGTATAGGGTCTCGAGGGGGGAACACTGAAGCTTTCTTT.

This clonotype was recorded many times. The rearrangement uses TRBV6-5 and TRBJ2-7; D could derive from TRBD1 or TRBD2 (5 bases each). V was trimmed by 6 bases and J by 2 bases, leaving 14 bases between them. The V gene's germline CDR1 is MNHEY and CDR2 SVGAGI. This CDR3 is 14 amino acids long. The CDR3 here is CASRFRDRPYEQYF. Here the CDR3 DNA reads TGTGCCAGCAGATTCCGGGACCGCCCCTACGAGCAGTACTTC.

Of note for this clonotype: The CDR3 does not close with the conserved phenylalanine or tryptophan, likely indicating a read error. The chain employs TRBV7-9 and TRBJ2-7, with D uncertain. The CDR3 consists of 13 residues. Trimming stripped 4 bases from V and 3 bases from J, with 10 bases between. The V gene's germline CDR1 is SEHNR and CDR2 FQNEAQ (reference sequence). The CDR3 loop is CASSSTEIYEQYY. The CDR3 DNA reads TGTGCCAGCAGCTCAACAGAGATCTACGAGCAGTACTAC.

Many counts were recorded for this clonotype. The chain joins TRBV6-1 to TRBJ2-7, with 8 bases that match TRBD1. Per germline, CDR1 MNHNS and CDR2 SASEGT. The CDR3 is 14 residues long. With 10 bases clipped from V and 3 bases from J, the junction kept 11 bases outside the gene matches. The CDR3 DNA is TGTGCCACCTCCTGGACAGGGATAAACTACGAGCAGTACTTC. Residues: CATSWTGINYEQYF.

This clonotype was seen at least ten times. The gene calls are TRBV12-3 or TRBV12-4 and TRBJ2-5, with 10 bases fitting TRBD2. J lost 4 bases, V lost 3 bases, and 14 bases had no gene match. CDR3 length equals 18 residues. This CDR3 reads CASSFWVASGSVRETQYF. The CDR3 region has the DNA TGTGCCAGCAGTTTTTGGGTGGCTAGCGGGAGTGTTAGAGAGACCCAGTACTTC.

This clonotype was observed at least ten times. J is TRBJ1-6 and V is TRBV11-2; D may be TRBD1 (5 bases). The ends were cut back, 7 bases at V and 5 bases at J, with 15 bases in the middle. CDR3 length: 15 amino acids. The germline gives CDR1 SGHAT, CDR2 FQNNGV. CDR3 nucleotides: TGTGCCAGCATCCCTAGGGGTGGGGATAATTCACCCCTCCACTTT. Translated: CASIPRGGDNSPLHF.

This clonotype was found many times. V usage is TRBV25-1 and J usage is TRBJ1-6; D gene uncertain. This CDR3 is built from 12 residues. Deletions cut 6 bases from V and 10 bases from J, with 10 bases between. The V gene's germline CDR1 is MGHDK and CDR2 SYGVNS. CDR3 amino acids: CASRSSVSPLHF. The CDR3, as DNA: TGTGCCAGCAGGAGTTCGGTCTCACCCCTCCACTTT.

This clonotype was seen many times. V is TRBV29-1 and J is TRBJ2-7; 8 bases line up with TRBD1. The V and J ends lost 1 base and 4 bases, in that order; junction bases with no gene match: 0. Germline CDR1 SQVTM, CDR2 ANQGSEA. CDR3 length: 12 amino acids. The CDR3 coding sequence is TGCAGCGTTGAAGGACAGGGGTACGAGCAGTACTTC. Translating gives CSVEGQGYEQYF.

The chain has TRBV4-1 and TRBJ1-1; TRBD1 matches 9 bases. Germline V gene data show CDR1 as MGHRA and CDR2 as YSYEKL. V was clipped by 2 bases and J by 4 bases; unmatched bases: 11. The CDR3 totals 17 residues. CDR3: CASSQRAPGQGVTEAFF. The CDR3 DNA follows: TGCGCCAGCAGCCAAAGGGCTCCGGGACAGGGCGTCACTGAAGCTTTCTTT.

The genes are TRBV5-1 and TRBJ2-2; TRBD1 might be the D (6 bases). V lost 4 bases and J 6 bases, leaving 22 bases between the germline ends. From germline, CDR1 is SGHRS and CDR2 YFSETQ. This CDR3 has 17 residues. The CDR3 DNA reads TGCGCCAGCAGCCTCCAGCCAGGGGAACAGGGCGCCGGGGAGCTGTTTTTT. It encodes CASSLQPGEQGAGELFF.

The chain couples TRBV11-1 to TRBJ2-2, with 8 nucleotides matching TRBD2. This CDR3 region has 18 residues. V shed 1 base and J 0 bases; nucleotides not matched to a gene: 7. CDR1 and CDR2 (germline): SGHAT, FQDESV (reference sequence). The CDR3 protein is CASSLVRGGRPNTGELFF. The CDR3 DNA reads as TGTGCCAGCAGCTTAGTACGGGGCGGGAGGCCGAACACCGGGGAGCTGTTTTTT.

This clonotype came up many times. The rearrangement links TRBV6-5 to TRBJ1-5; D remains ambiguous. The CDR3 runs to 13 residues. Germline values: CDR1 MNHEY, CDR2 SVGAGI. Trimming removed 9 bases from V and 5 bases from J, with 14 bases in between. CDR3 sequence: CASEGGRYQPQHF. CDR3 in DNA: TGTGCCAGTGAAGGAGGCAGATATCAGCCCCAGCATTTT.

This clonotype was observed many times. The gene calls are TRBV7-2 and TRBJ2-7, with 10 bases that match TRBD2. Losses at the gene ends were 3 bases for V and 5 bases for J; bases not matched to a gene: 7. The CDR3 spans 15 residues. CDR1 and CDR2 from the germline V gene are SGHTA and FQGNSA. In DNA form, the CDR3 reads TGTGCCAGCAGCTTCTCCGGGACTAGCGTCCACGAGCAGTACTTC. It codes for CASSFSGTSVHEQYF. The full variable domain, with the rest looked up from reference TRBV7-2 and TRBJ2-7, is GAGVSQSPSNKVTEKGKDVELRCDPISGHTALYWYRQSLGQGLEFLIYFQGNSAPDKSGLPSDRFSAERTGGSVSTLTIQRTQQEDSAVYLCASSFSGTSVHEQYFGPGTRLTVT.

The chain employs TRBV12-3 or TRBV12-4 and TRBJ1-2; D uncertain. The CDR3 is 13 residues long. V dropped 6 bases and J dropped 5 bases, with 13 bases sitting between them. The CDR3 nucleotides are TGTGCCAGCAGGAATGGCCGCTGGTATGGCTACACCTTC. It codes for CASRNGRWYGYTF.

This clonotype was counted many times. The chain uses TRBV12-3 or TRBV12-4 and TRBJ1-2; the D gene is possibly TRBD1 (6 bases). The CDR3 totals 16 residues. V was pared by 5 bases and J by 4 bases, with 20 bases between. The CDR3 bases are TGTGCCAGCAGTCCACGCTGGGGGGGCTGGGGCTATGGCTACACCTTC. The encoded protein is CASSPRWGGWGYGYTF.